The present T cell receptor (beta chain) was sequenced within a study of T-cell memory formation after mild COVID-19. Across the whole study: Among the donors, TCR clusters were largely specific to each donor.

Germline V gene lookup returns CDR1 ENHRY and CDR2 SYGVKD. The CDR3 is 13 residues long. V dropped 8 bases and J dropped 5; count of bases not matched to a gene: 6. 5'RACE primed from the constant segment yielded TCR alpha and TCR beta cDNA libraries bearing sample barcodes and UMIs. TCRdb passed the 5' RACE reads through MiXCR, listing each CDR3 protein once. The table lists 500,000 to 650,000 distinct CDR3 sequences, about 20% of them singletons, with approximately 8.4% in the top ten. This chain uses TRBV10-3 with TRBJ2-7; 10 bases match TRBD1. This sequence was found in an adult woman who had mild COVID-19 (a few samples of this study predate the infection). Cell type and time point are not known. The sample consisted of PBMCs or a T cell subset sorted from them (not recorded which). DNA of the CDR3: TGTGCCATCGAGGGACAGGGGAGGGACGAGCAGTACTTC. Protein product: CAIEGQGRDEQYF.